This TCR beta chain was identified in a study of OX40 agonist ivuxolimab in advanced cancers. Study as a whole: The study enrolled dose-escalation patients with hepatocellular carcinoma, melanoma, renal cell or head and neck cancer. Three partial responders included one hepatocellular carcinoma patient and two cutaneous melanoma patients.

The assay was immunoSEQ multiplex PCR, and TCRdb's table has in-frame clones only and misses some. The repertoire holds fewer than 30,000 clones, with about 70% as singletons. The study, taken as a whole, reports: More expanded clones were found, on average, in CD8+ than in CD4+ T cells.

The timepoints at which blood was sampled were baseline, cycle 4 day 1, and cycle 7 day 1. Comment on this clone: The antigen is unknown.

The source is an adult with an advanced solid tumor such as melanoma, head and neck, liver or kidney cancer. The material sequenced was CD4+ or CD8+ T cells sorted from blood, taken in a trial of the OX40 agonist ivuxolimab.

CDR3 DNA: TGTGCCAGCTCACAGCCTCCGGGACGCAACTCTGGAAACACCATATATTTT. The encoded protein is CASSQPPGRNSGNTIYF. The chain employs TRBV18 and TRBJ1-3, with D maybe TRBD1 (5 bases). CDR1 and CDR2 (germline): KGHSH, LQKENI. This CDR3 region has 17 residues. The V and J ends lost 4 bases and 0 bases respectively, with 16 bases between them.